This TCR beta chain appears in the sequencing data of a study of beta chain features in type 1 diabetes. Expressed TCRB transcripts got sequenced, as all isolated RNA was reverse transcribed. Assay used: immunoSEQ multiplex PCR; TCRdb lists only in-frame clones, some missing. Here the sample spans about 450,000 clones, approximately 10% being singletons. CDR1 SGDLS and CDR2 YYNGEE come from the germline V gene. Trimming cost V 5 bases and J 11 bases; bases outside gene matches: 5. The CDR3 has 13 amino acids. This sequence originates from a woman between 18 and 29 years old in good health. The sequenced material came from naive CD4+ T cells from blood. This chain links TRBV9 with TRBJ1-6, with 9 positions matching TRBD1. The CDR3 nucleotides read TGTGCCAGCAGGGGGACAGGGCGGGCACCCCTCCACTTT. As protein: CASRGTGRAPLHF.